This is a list of T cell receptor beta chains from one sample in a study of identical twins. TCRdb used MiXCR to reprocess the 5' RACE reads, holding one entry per CDR3 protein. The table lists nearly 650,000 distinct CDR3 sequences, about 7% of them singletons. The sample was also reused in another study, on yellow fever vaccine responses in identical twins.

Material: PBMCs. Every receptor here comes from a woman between 18 and 29 years old in good health. CDR3s include the opening cysteine and the closing phenylalanine or tryptophan. The D gene is left open where the match is weak. The size field is filled for only some rows; it gives once, few, many or a size class.

many	TRBD1	TRBV24-1	TRBJ1-1	CATIPTGGTEAFF	TGTGCCACCATTCCGACAGGGGGAACTGAAGCTTTCTTT
.	.	TRBV5-1	TRBJ2-6	CASSLEWGLGANVLTF	TGCGCCAGCAGCTTGGAGTGGGGGCTCGGGGCCAACGTCCTGACTTTC
few	.	TRBV20-1	TRBJ2-7	CSAHRPRGGENYEQYF	TGCAGTGCCCACAGGCCCCGTGGCGGGGAAAACTACGAGCAGTACTTC
.	.	TRBV20-1	TRBJ2-3	CSAPTHGAPSTDTQYF	TGCAGTGCCCCCACCCACGGGGCCCCTAGCACAGATACGCAGTATTTT
many	TRBD1	TRBV6-1	TRBJ1-1	CASSRQLTGGGTEAFF	TGTGCCAGCAGTCGCCAATTGACAGGGGGGGGCACTGAAGCTTTCTTT
.	.	TRBV20-1	TRBJ1-3	CSAREDKLGSGNTIYF	TGCAGTGCTAGAGAGGACAAATTAGGCTCTGGAAACACCATATATTTT
.	.	TRBV25-1	TRBJ2-4	CASSGVAKNIQYF	TGTGCCAGCAGCGGGGTAGCCAAAAACATTCAGTACTTC
many	.	TRBV15	TRBJ2-2	CATSRDSGELFF	TGTGCCACCAGCAGAGATTCCGGGGAGCTGTTTTTT
many	.	TRBV5-1	TRBJ2-3	CASSLRTVSTDTQYF	TGCGCCAGCAGCTTAAGGACAGTAAGCACAGATACGCAGTATTTT
many	.	TRBV12-3/TRBV12-4	TRBJ1-4	CASTTLQSGEKLFF	TGTGCCAGCACTACCCTACAGAGCGGTGAAAAACTGTTTTTT
.	.	TRBV5-1	TRBJ2-7	CASISYPDRGYEQYF	TGCGCCAGCATTAGTTATCCGGACAGAGGATACGAGCAGTACTTC
.	.	TRBV14	TRBJ2-7	CASSHLRGRSYERYF	TGTGCCAGCAGCCACCTGAGGGGCCGTTCCTACGAGCGGTACTTC
.	TRBD1	TRBV5-1	TRBJ2-2	CASATGGTLNTGELFF	TGCGCCAGCGCGACAGGGGGGACATTGAACACCGGGGAGCTGTTTTTT
many	.	TRBV12-3/TRBV12-4	TRBJ1-5	CASSLGTLEGPQHF	TGTGCCAGCAGTTTAGGGACTCTAGAAGGGCCCCAGCATTTT
many	TRBD1	TRBV10-3	TRBJ2-5	CAISEVQGAGETQYF	TGTGCCATCAGTGAAGTACAGGGGGCGGGAGAGACCCAGTACTTC
few	TRBD2	TRBV6-2/TRBV6-3	TRBJ2-1	CASSYVRSGSLSYNEQFF	TGTGCCAGCAGTTACGTCCGTAGCGGGAGCTTATCCTACAATGAGCAGTTCTTC
few	.	TRBV10-3	TRBJ2-2	CAIKQEKTNTGELFF	TGTGCCATCAAACAAGAGAAAACTAACACCGGGGAGCTGTTTTTT
many	.	TRBV29-1	TRBJ2-1	CSVLQARAGGEQFF	TGCAGCGTTCTACAAGCAAGAGCGGGCGGTGAGCAGTTCTTC
many	.	TRBV29-1	TRBJ2-1	CSVDQWGGGEQFF	TGCAGCGTTGATCAGTGGGGTGGTGGTGAGCAGTTCTTC
.	.	TRBV12-5	TRBJ2-5	CASGLELGRETQYF	TGTGCTAGTGGTTTGGAACTAGGACGTGAGACCCAGTACTTC
.	TRBD2	TRBV7-6	TRBJ2-2	CASSSGTSGGLNTGELFF	TGTGCCAGCAGCTCAGGGACTAGCGGGGGCCTGAACACCGGGGAGCTGTTTTTT
.	.	TRBV28	TRBJ2-3	CASSSYIDTQYF	TGTGCCAGCAGTTCCTATATAGATACGCAGTATTTT
many	TRBD2	TRBV6-2/TRBV6-3	TRBJ2-5	CASSRTSGRETQYF	TGTGCCAGCAGTCGGACTAGCGGGAGGGAGACCCAGTACTTC
many	.	TRBV10-2	TRBJ2-3	CASSESARWELGDTQYF	TGCGCCAGCAGTGAGTCTGCGCGGTGGGAGTTGGGGGATACGCAGTATTTT
many	.	TRBV5-6	TRBJ1-5	CASSFARNQPQHF	TGTGCCAGCAGCTTCGCCCGCAATCAGCCCCAGCATTTT
few	TRBD1	TRBV12-3/TRBV12-4	TRBJ2-5	CASSLLWTGGRETQYF	TGTGCCAGCAGTTTATTGTGGACAGGGGGCCGTGAGACCCAGTACTTC
.	TRBD1	TRBV25-1	TRBJ1-1	CASILSGTGNTEAFF	TGTGCCAGCATTCTTTCCGGGACAGGAAACACTGAAGCTTTCTTT
few	.	TRBV5-1	TRBJ1-2	CASSLGSGHDPYGYTF	TGCGCCAGCAGCCTGGGAAGCGGGCACGATCCCTATGGCTACACCTTC
.	.	TRBV24-1	TRBJ1-2	CATSDPTRGYGYTF	TGTGCCACCAGTGATCCGACTCGGGGGTATGGCTACACCTTC
many	.	TRBV29-1	TRBJ2-3	CSVEIGDTQYF	TGCAGCGTTGAAATTGGGGATACGCAGTATTTT
few	TRBD2	TRBV19	TRBJ2-3	CASSSMTGTMWNTQYF	TGTGCCAGTAGTAGCATGACCGGGACTATGTGGAATACGCAGTATTTT
.	.	TRBV27	TRBJ1-2	CASSLRADSLTYGYTF	TGTGCCAGCAGTTTACGCGCGGACAGCCTTACCTATGGCTACACCTTC
many	.	TRBV29-1	TRBJ2-1	CSVERSIHFIHEQFF	TGCAGCGTTGAACGGTCTATTCATTTCATCCATGAGCAGTTCTTC
many	.	TRBV2	TRBJ2-1	CASSPQGGGYNEQFF	TGTGCCAGCAGCCCCCAGGGTGGTGGATACAATGAGCAGTTCTTC
many	TRBD2	TRBV12-3/TRBV12-4	TRBJ2-5	CASSLLAGGPETQYF	TGTGCCAGCAGTTTACTAGCGGGGGGTCCAGAGACCCAGTACTTC
few	TRBD2	TRBV10-3	TRBJ2-3	CATSTFGGDTDTQYF	TGTGCCACCTCTACCTTCGGGGGGGACACAGATACGCAGTATTTT